The 32 T cell receptor beta chains given below trace back to one sample, sequenced in a study of blood T cell repertoires in COVID-19. Assay: immunoSEQ multiplex PCR; the TCRdb copy retains only in-frame clones and omits some. The table shows roughly 150,000 clones, with over 70% occurring only once. The sample taken for sequencing was peripheral blood. These receptors all stem from a woman of 80 years or more with active or convalescent COVID-19.

The J gene is TRBJ2-7, the V gene TRBV6-2 or TRBV6-3; 8 bases are a match to TRBD1. V was clipped by 5 bases and J by 5 bases; unmatched bases: 11. The germline gives CDR1 MNHEY, CDR2 SVGEGT. CDR3 length: 15 amino acids. CDR3 DNA: TGTGCCAGCAGTCGCCGACAGGGGAACAGCCACGAGCAGTACTTC. Encoded protein: CASSRRQGNSHEQYF.

This clone appeared a few times. This chain joins TRBV29-1 and TRBJ2-7; 8 bases are a match to TRBD1. CDR1 is SQVTM and CDR2 is ANQGSEA in the germline V gene. The CDR3 consists of 13 residues. With V trimmed by 5 bases and J by 5 bases, 8 bases remained unmatched. As DNA, the CDR3 is TGCAGCGTTATATTAAGGACAGGGAACGAGCAGTACTTC. This codes for CSVILRTGNEQYF.

This chain connects TRBV11-3 to TRBJ2-5, with 9 bases that match TRBD1. The CDR3 extends over 15 amino acids. In germline, CDR1 is SGHNT, CDR2 YENEEA. V shed 4 bases and J 5 bases; nucleotides not matched to a gene: 8. The CDR3 spells CASSSRDRARETQYF. Written as DNA, the CDR3 is TGTGCCAGCAGCTCCCGGGACAGGGCCAGGGAGACCCAGTACTTC.

This clone has a single count. This chain joins TRBV6-6 and TRBJ1-5, with D uncertain. CDR3 length: 14 residues. CDR1 and CDR2 (germline): MNHNY, SVGAGI (reference sequence). The V gene lost 0 bases and the J gene lost 2 bases, with 5 bases spanning the gap. The CDR3 region is CASSYSEGNQPQHF. CDR3 bases: TGTGCCAGCAGTTACTCCGAGGGCAATCAGCCCCAGCATTTT.

The CDR3: CASVGTRGQPQHF. CDR3 nucleotides: TGTGCCAGCGTCGGGACTCGGGGTCAGCCCCAGCATTTT. This chain joins TRBV28 and TRBJ1-5, with a possible D match to TRBD1 (5 bases). Trimming cost V 8 bases and J 6 bases, with 14 bases left between them. Looked up from germline, CDR1 is MDHEN and CDR2 is SYDVKM. The CDR3 extends over 13 amino acids.

The chain links TRBV25-1 to TRBJ2-7; D might be TRBD2 (6 bases). Between the trimmed V and J ends, which lost 3 bases and 3 bases, there was a span of 18 bases. CDR1 is MGHDK, CDR2 SYGVNS, per germline. This CDR3 has 16 amino acids. In DNA, the CDR3 is TGTGCCAGCAGTGATGAACGGGGGATATTAGGCTACGAGCAGTACTTC. Translated: CASSDERGILGYEQYF.

The chain is built from TRBV18 and TRBJ2-7; maybe TRBD2 (6 bases). Germline CDR1 is KGHSH and CDR2 is LQKENI. V was trimmed by 0 bases and J by 3 bases, leaving 21 bases between them. The CDR3 is made up of 18 amino acids. CDR3 region: CASSPPFLPTSGGYEQYF. In DNA form, the CDR3 reads TGTGCCAGCTCACCACCCTTCCTACCGACTAGTGGAGGCTACGAGCAGTACTTC. Combining the CDR3 with reference TRBV18 and TRBJ2-7 gives the whole variable domain NAGVMQNPRHLVRRRGQEARLRCSPMKGHSHVYWYRQLPEEGLKFMVYLQKENIIDESGMPKERFSAEFPKEGPSILRIQQVVRGDSAAYFCASSPPFLPTSGGYEQYFGPGTRLTVT.

Only one count was recorded for this clone. This chain uses TRBV3-1 (or the pseudogene TRBV3-2) with TRBJ2-7; D gene ambiguous. The CDR3 has 12 residues. Germline CDR1 is LGHDT and CDR2 is YNNKEL (reference sequence). Trimming pared 0 bases from V and 7 bases from J, leaving 7 bases between. The CDR3 DNA reads TGTGCCAGCAGCCAAGAGTCGAGAGAGCAGTACTTC. Residues: CASSQESREQYF.

The sample holds a few counts of this clone. The chain is built from TRBV10-3 and TRBJ1-4; possible D gene TRBD1, 5 bases. V dropped 3 bases and J dropped 6 bases, with 8 bases sitting between them. CDR3 length: 13 amino acids. Germline V gives CDR1 ENHRY, CDR2 SYGVKD. The CDR3 nucleotides read TGTGCCATCAGTGACAGGGTCCATGAAAAACTGTTTTTT. It codes for CAISDRVHEKLFF.

The gene calls are TRBV3-1 (or the pseudogene TRBV3-2) and TRBJ1-2; maybe TRBD1 (5 bases). CDR3 size: 16 residues. In germline, CDR1 is LGHDT, CDR2 YNNKEL (reference sequence). Trimming stripped 5 bases from V and 0 bases from J, with 16 bases between. CDR3 in DNA: TGTGCCAGCAGCTCCTGGGAGGGGACCGCTAACTATGGCTACACCTTC. Translated, it gives CASSSWEGTANYGYTF.

This clone was observed a handful of times. The V call is TRBV29-1, the J call TRBJ1-2; possibly TRBD1 for D (6 bases). CDR3 length: 15 residues. Germline V gene data show CDR1 as SQVTM and CDR2 as ANQGSEA. Trimming took 4 bases from V and 0 from J, leaving 15 bases between them. This CDR3 is CSVARGASANYGYTF. The CDR3 DNA reads as TGCAGCGTTGCCAGGGGTGCTTCAGCTAACTATGGCTACACCTTC. Full variable domain (outside the CDR3, taken from reference TRBV29-1 and TRBJ1-2): SAVISQKPSRDICQRGTSLTIQCQVDSQVTMMFWYRQQPGQSLTLIATANQGSEATYESGFVIDKFPISRPNLTFSTLTVSNMSPEDSSIYLCSVARGASANYGYTFGSGTRLTVV.

This rearrangement joins TRBV6-1 to TRBJ1-1; D uncertain. CDR3 length equals 16 residues. Looked up from germline, CDR1 is MNHNS and CDR2 is SASEGT. Trimming left V 4 bases short and J 5 bases short, with 20 bases between. The CDR3 DNA reads TGTGCCAGCAGTGGAAAGAGGGTGATGGTTGGAACTGAAGCTTTCTTT. It translates to CASSGKRVMVGTEAFF.

J is TRBJ1-4 and V is TRBV4-3; D remains ambiguous. Germline CDR1 reads LGHNA; CDR2 reads YSLEER. V shed 1 base and J shed 0 bases, with 15 bases lying between them. The length of the CDR3 is 18 residues. The CDR3 protein is CASSQGAHHSATNEKLFF. The CDR3, as DNA: TGCGCCAGCAGCCAAGGAGCCCACCACAGTGCAACTAATGAAAAACTGTTTTTT.

The gene calls are TRBV7-2 and TRBJ1-4, with TRBD1 as a possible D gene (6 bases). The CDR3 is 14 residues long. The V end lost 5 bases, the J end lost 5 bases, and 12 bases lay between the germline ends. Germline V CDR1 and CDR2: SGHTA, FQGNSA. The CDR3 DNA follows: TGTGCCAGCAGCCTGGGACAATACAATGAAAAACTGTTTTTT. This codes for CASSLGQYNEKLFF.

The chain links TRBV5-1 to TRBJ2-1, with D possibly matching TRBD1 (5 bases). V was trimmed by 0 bases and J by 5 bases, leaving 6 bases between them. The CDR3 runs 13 residues. Germline values: CDR1 SGHRS, CDR2 YFSETQ. The CDR3 DNA sequence: TGCGCCAGCAGCTTGGAAGGGGACAATGAGCAGTTCTTC. Amino acids: CASSLEGDNEQFF.

The chain joins TRBV5-4 to TRBJ1-2; D not certain. Between the trimmed V and J ends, which lost 2 bases and 3 bases, there was a span of 14 bases. CDR3 length: 15 residues. The germline V gene has CDR1 SGHNT and CDR2 YYREEE (reference sequence). The CDR3 DNA is TGTGCCAGCAGCTTCTCCAATCGGCAGGACTATGGCTACACCTTC. Amino acid sequence: CASSFSNRQDYGYTF.

This clone appeared once. The CDR3 sequence is CASRLGTSAYNEQFF. CDR3 DNA: TGTGCCAGCAGACTCGGGACTAGCGCCTACAATGAGCAGTTCTTC. This sequence joins TRBV27 and TRBJ2-1; TRBD2 matches at 10 bases. Germline lookup yields CDR1 MNHEY and CDR2 SMNVEV (reference sequence). The CDR3 sequence is 15 residues long. V was pared by 6 bases and J by 2 bases, with 4 bases of the junction left unmatched.

The rearrangement uses TRBV10-3 and TRBJ2-3; TRBD1 matches 9 bases. CDR1 is ENHRY, CDR2 SYGVKD, per germline. This CDR3 has 16 amino acids. V lost 6 bases to trimming and J lost 2 bases; unmatched junction nucleotides: 9. This CDR3 reads CAISNMGQGDTDTQYF. The CDR3 DNA sequence: TGTGCCATCAGCAACATGGGACAGGGAGACACAGATACGCAGTATTTT.

The chain combines TRBV18 with TRBJ2-7, with D perhaps matching TRBD2 (6 bases). This CDR3 is built from 13 residues. Germline values: CDR1 KGHSH, CDR2 LQKENI. V shed 3 bases and J shed 5 bases, with 11 bases lying between them. The CDR3 protein is CASSPSGVDEQYF. In DNA, the CDR3 is TGTGCCAGCTCACCGTCGGGGGTAGACGAGCAGTACTTC.

The gene calls are TRBV18 and TRBJ1-6, with 7 bases fitting TRBD1. Losses at the gene ends were 4 bases for V and 7 bases for J; bases not matched to a gene: 7. This CDR3 contains 15 residues. Germline values: CDR1 KGHSH, CDR2 LQKENI. CDR3: CASSLTGVGNSPLHF. CDR3 nucleotide sequence: TGTGCCAGCTCACTAACAGGGGTGGGGAATTCACCCCTCCACTTT.

This clone was seen a single time. The chain combines TRBV3-1 (or the pseudogene TRBV3-2) with TRBJ1-1; TRBD1 matches at 8 bases. The CDR3 spans 13 residues. Germline assignment: CDR1 LGHDT and CDR2 YNNKEL (reference sequence). V lost 2 bases to trimming and J lost 4 bases; unmatched junction nucleotides: 0. CDR3 protein: CASSQQGATEAFF. In DNA form, the CDR3 reads TGTGCCAGCAGCCAACAGGGGGCCACTGAAGCTTTCTTT.

This clone was seen just once. The V gene is TRBV11-1, the J gene TRBJ1-2, with D hard to call. The V gene lost 5 bases and the J gene lost 4 bases, with 11 bases spanning the gap. Germline CDR1 and CDR2: SGHAT and FQDESV (reference sequence). The CDR3 has 13 residues. The CDR3 region has the DNA TGTGCCAGCAGCCCTGCCGAGAGCTATGGCTACACCTTC. Its translation: CASSPAESYGYTF. The full variable domain, completed using reference TRBV11-1 and TRBJ1-2, is EAEVAQSPRYKITEKSQAVAFWCDPISGHATLYWYRQILGQGPELLVQFQDESVVDDSQLPKDRFSAERLKGVDSTLKIQPAELGDSAMYLCASSPAESYGYTFGSGTRLTVV.

The rearrangement uses TRBV14 and TRBJ2-7, with 9 bases that match TRBD2. Germline loops: CDR1 SGHDN, CDR2 FVKESK. CDR3 length equals 15 residues. The junction had 6 bases not matched to a gene; V was cut back by 1 base and J by 5 bases. The chain's CDR3 is CASSQALAGKHEQYF. The CDR3 nucleotides are TGTGCCAGCAGCCAAGCCCTAGCGGGGAAGCACGAGCAGTACTTC.

The chain employs TRBV18 and TRBJ1-1, with TRBD1 matching 7 bases. The V gene end was trimmed by 5 bases and the J gene end by 0 bases; junction bases not matched to a gene: 6. Per germline, CDR1 KGHSH and CDR2 LQKENI. The CDR3 is 15 residues long. The CDR3 bases are TGTGCCAGCTCATCCCAGACAGGGATGAACACTGAAGCTTTCTTT. Translating gives CASSSQTGMNTEAFF.

V and J are TRBV7-9 and TRBJ2-7, with 8 nucleotides matching TRBD1. Germline V gene data show CDR1 as SEHNR and CDR2 as FQNEAQ (reference sequence). Germline trimming cut 4 bases from V and 5 bases from J; bases unmatched to any gene: 7. CDR3 size: 14 residues. The DNA for the CDR3 is TGTGCCAGCAGCTCCAGAGACAGGGGACACGAGCAGTACTTC. Amino acid sequence: CASSSRDRGHEQYF.

The genes are TRBV12-3 or TRBV12-4 and TRBJ1-1, with D hard to call. The V end lost 7 bases, the J end lost 6 bases, and 12 bases lay between the germline ends. The CDR3 runs 12 residues. CDR3 DNA sequence: TGTGCCAGCATAAGGACCGGGGCTGAAGCTTTCTTT. Amino acids: CASIRTGAEAFF.

CDR3 sequence: CASSPQDRGRDTGELFF. Here the CDR3 DNA reads TGTGCCAGCAGTCCCCAGGACAGGGGGCGAGACACCGGGGAGCTGTTTTTT. The chain couples TRBV6-6 to TRBJ2-2; 11 bases agree with TRBD1. The CDR3 consists of 17 residues. In germline, CDR1 is MNHNY, CDR2 SVGAGI (reference sequence). The V and J ends lost 5 bases and 3 bases, in that order; junction bases with no gene match: 8.

The chain combines TRBV11-2 with TRBJ2-7, with no clear D. Germline CDR1 reads SGHAT; CDR2 reads FQNNGV. CDR3 size: 13 residues. With 0 bases removed from V and 3 bases from J, the gap between germline ends came to 6 bases. CDR3 amino acids: CASSLDESYEQYF. The CDR3 DNA reads as TGTGCCAGCAGCTTAGATGAGAGCTACGAGCAGTACTTC.

V is TRBV7-2 and J is TRBJ1-2; weak D call: TRBD1 (5 bases). Between the trimmed V and J ends, which lost 0 bases and 4 bases, there was a span of 12 bases. There are 15 residues in the CDR3. Per germline, CDR1 SGHTA and CDR2 FQGNSA. This CDR3 is CASSLAAGPLYGYTF. CDR3 DNA: TGTGCCAGCAGCTTAGCGGCGGGACCGCTCTATGGCTACACCTTC.

The table lists this clone with a few counts. This chain joins TRBV20-1 and TRBJ1-1, with no clear D. The germline gives CDR1 DFQATT, CDR2 SNEGSKA (reference sequence). CDR3 length: 13 amino acids. V dropped 3 bases and J dropped 1 base, with 9 bases sitting between them. In DNA form, the CDR3 reads TGCAGTGCTAGTGCCGTTTCGAACACTGAAGCTTTCTTT. It is translated as CSASAVSNTEAFF.

The chain carries TRBV5-6 and TRBJ2-3; 12 bases map to TRBD2. CDR1 and CDR2 from the germline V gene are SGHDT and YYEEEE. The CDR3 length is 18 residues. The V segment lost 3 bases and the J segment 5 bases; nucleotides outside the gene matches: 13. CDR3 bases: TGTGCCAGCAGCTCGCCCTCTCTAGCGGGGGGGCCGGGAGATACGCAGTATTTT. It translates to CASSSPSLAGGPGDTQYF.

The chain employs TRBV5-1 and TRBJ2-2; 10 bases are shared with TRBD1. The CDR3 totals 16 residues. V shed 5 bases, J shed 6 bases, and the junction held 10 bases outside the gene matches. Germline V gives CDR1 SGHRS, CDR2 YFSETQ. CDR3 coding DNA: TGCGCCAGCAGGCGATCCGGGACAGGGGTCCCCGGGGAGCTGTTTTTT. Encoded protein: CASRRSGTGVPGELFF. The variable domain in full, completed from reference TRBV5-1 and TRBJ2-2, reads KAGVTQTPRYLIKTRGQQVTLSCSPISGHRSVSWYQQTPGQGLQFLFEYFSETQRNKGNFPGRFSGRQFSNSRSEMNVSTLELGDSALYLCASRRSGTGVPGELFFGEGSRLTVL.